The rows below give T cell receptor beta chains drawn from one sample of a study of blood T cells in healthy people across ages. MiXCR, applied by TCRdb to the 5' RACE reads, yields one record per CDR3 protein. The sample shows over 600,000 distinct CDR3 sequences, roughly two fifths of them seen only once. The sequenced material came from blood. The receptor source for this set is an elderly man in good health. Each CDR3 is given with its conserved first and last residue. D genes are given only for firm matches. Rows give clone size only sometimes, using once, few, many, or a class for an expanded clone.

J gene: TRBJ1-4
V gene: TRBV4-3
D gene: -
clone size: few
CDR3 DNA: TGCGCCAGCAGCCCACAGGGCTCAACTAATGAAAAACTGTTTTTT
CDR3 protein: CASSPQGSTNEKLFF

J gene: TRBJ1-3
V gene: TRBV7-2
D gene: -
clone size: -
CDR3 DNA: TGTGCCAGCAGTCCGGGACTGGGCTCTGGAAACACCATATATTTT
CDR3 protein: CASSPGLGSGNTIYF

J gene: TRBJ2-1
V gene: TRBV20-1
D gene: -
clone size: -
CDR3 DNA: TGCAGTGCTAGGAGGGGGATGAGGGTGAATGAGCAGTTCTTC
CDR3 protein: CSARRGMRVNEQFF

J gene: TRBJ2-3
V gene: TRBV6-5
D gene: -
clone size: -
CDR3 DNA: TGTGCCAGCAGTTACTATCCCGGGACCCGGCGCACAGATACGCAGTATTTT
CDR3 protein: CASSYYPGTRRTDTQYF

J gene: TRBJ2-7
V gene: TRBV6-1
D gene: -
clone size: -
CDR3 DNA: TGTGCCAGCAGTGAGGCCAGGGGCTACGAGCAGTACTTC
CDR3 protein: CASSEARGYEQYF

J gene: TRBJ2-7
V gene: TRBV7-9
D gene: TRBD1
clone size: -
CDR3 DNA: TGTGCCAGCAGCTTAGACCAGGACAGGACATACGAGCAGTACTTC
CDR3 protein: CASSLDQDRTYEQYF

J gene: TRBJ2-7
V gene: TRBV6-1
D gene: TRBD1
clone size: -
CDR3 DNA: TGTGCCAGCAGTGCCCTACCGGGACAGGGAAGCGAGCAGTACTTC
CDR3 protein: CASSALPGQGSEQYF

J gene: TRBJ2-6
V gene: TRBV27
D gene: -
clone size: few
CDR3 DNA: TGTGCCAGCATCCCCCTAGGACGAGGAGGCTCTGGGGCCAACGTCCTGACTTTC
CDR3 protein: CASIPLGRGGSGANVLTF

J gene: TRBJ2-5
V gene: TRBV28
D gene: -
clone size: -
CDR3 DNA: TGTGCCAGCAGTCTAGGGGGGACAGCAGAGACCCAGTACTTC
CDR3 protein: CASSLGGTAETQYF

J gene: TRBJ1-6
V gene: TRBV6-2/TRBV6-3
D gene: TRBD1
clone size: -
CDR3 DNA: TGTGCCAGCGTAAGGGGGCGAGAGTCACCCCTCCACTTT
CDR3 protein: CASVRGRESPLHF

J gene: TRBJ2-1
V gene: TRBV27
D gene: TRBD1
clone size: -
CDR3 DNA: TGTGCCAGCAGTTCAGGACAGGCGATAGGCTCCTACAATGAGCAGTTCTTC
CDR3 protein: CASSSGQAIGSYNEQFF

J gene: TRBJ2-7
V gene: TRBV7-6
D gene: -
clone size: many
CDR3 DNA: TGTGCCAGCAGCCCCCTGGGGGACTCCTACAATGAGCAGTACTTC
CDR3 protein: CASSPLGDSYNEQYF

J gene: TRBJ1-5
V gene: TRBV20-1
D gene: -
clone size: few
CDR3 DNA: TGCAGTGCTAAGAGGACAGTATCACAGCCCCAGCATTTT
CDR3 protein: CSAKRTVSQPQHF

J gene: TRBJ1-1
V gene: TRBV5-1
D gene: -
clone size: -
CDR3 DNA: TGCGCCAGCAGCCCGGACGCAATCATGAACACTGAAGCTTTCTTT
CDR3 protein: CASSPDAIMNTEAFF

J gene: TRBJ1-1
V gene: TRBV29-1
D gene: TRBD1
clone size: -
CDR3 DNA: TGCAGCGGAATAGGGGACAGTCCAAATGTTATTGAAGCTTTCTTT
CDR3 protein: CSGIGDSPNVIEAFF

J gene: TRBJ2-1
V gene: TRBV7-2
D gene: -
clone size: -
CDR3 DNA: TGTGCCACCGCCAGCCAAAGCTCCTACAATGAGCAGTTCTTC
CDR3 protein: CATASQSSYNEQFF

J gene: TRBJ1-4
V gene: TRBV4-1
D gene: -
clone size: -
CDR3 DNA: TGCGCCAGCAGCCAAGCGGCTACAACTAATGAAAAACTGTTTTTT
CDR3 protein: CASSQAATTNEKLFF

J gene: TRBJ1-1
V gene: TRBV20-1
D gene: -
clone size: many
CDR3 DNA: TGCAGTGCTCAACCTCTGGAAAGGAGAAGAGACACTGAAGCTTTCTTT
CDR3 protein: CSAQPLERRRDTEAFF

J gene: TRBJ2-7
V gene: TRBV20-1
D gene: TRBD2
clone size: -
CDR3 DNA: TGCAGTGCTTCTAGCGGGATCTACGAGCAGTACTTC
CDR3 protein: CSASSGIYEQYF

J gene: TRBJ2-2
V gene: TRBV20-1
D gene: -
clone size: -
CDR3 DNA: TGCAGTGCTAGAAACAGACTCGCGAACACCGGGGAGCTGTTTTTT
CDR3 protein: CSARNRLANTGELFF

J gene: TRBJ2-4
V gene: TRBV25-1
D gene: -
clone size: -
CDR3 DNA: TGTGCCAGCAGTGCAGGCCTAAAAGTCCAGTACTTC
CDR3 protein: CASSAGLKVQYF

J gene: TRBJ1-5
V gene: TRBV10-3
D gene: -
clone size: -
CDR3 DNA: TGTGCCATCAGTGTCAGGCTTAGCAATCAGCCCCAGCATTTT
CDR3 protein: CAISVRLSNQPQHF

J gene: TRBJ1-1
V gene: TRBV5-1
D gene: -
clone size: -
CDR3 DNA: TGCGCCAGCAGCTTTGGGACACTAGCTGGAATGAACACTGAAGCTTTCTTT
CDR3 protein: CASSFGTLAGMNTEAFF

J gene: TRBJ2-1
V gene: TRBV6-5
D gene: TRBD1
clone size: once
CDR3 DNA: TGTGCCAGCAGTAGGGTGACAGGGGTCAATGAGCAGTTCTTC
CDR3 protein: CASSRVTGVNEQFF

J gene: TRBJ2-5
V gene: TRBV6-2/TRBV6-3
D gene: TRBD2
clone size: -
CDR3 DNA: TGTGCCAGCAGGGTAGCGGGGGTAAACCAAGAGACCCAGTACTTC
CDR3 protein: CASRVAGVNQETQYF

J gene: TRBJ2-7
V gene: TRBV7-2
D gene: TRBD1
clone size: -
CDR3 DNA: TGTGCCAGCAACCAATCTAGACAGGGGAACGAGCAGTACTTC
CDR3 protein: CASNQSRQGNEQYF

J gene: TRBJ2-1
V gene: TRBV19
D gene: TRBD2
clone size: -
CDR3 DNA: TGTGCCAGTAGTACCCTAGGACTAGCGGGGGACCTACCGAGCTCCTACAATGAGCAGTTCTTC
CDR3 protein: CASSTLGLAGDLPSSYNEQFF

J gene: TRBJ2-1
V gene: TRBV29-1
D gene: -
clone size: -
CDR3 DNA: TGCAGCGTTGGCTACCTTCAGGGGAGCTCCTACAATGAGCAGTTCTTC
CDR3 protein: CSVGYLQGSSYNEQFF

J gene: TRBJ2-1
V gene: TRBV5-1
D gene: TRBD2
clone size: -
CDR3 DNA: TGCGCCAGCAGCCTGGCACGAGCGGGGTACAATGAGCAGTTCTTC
CDR3 protein: CASSLARAGYNEQFF

J gene: TRBJ2-5
V gene: TRBV15
D gene: -
clone size: -
CDR3 DNA: TGTGCCACCAGCAGAGATACGACGGAAGAGACCCAGTACTTC
CDR3 protein: CATSRDTTEETQYF

J gene: TRBJ2-1
V gene: TRBV4-2
D gene: TRBD2
clone size: -
CDR3 DNA: TGTGCCAGCAGCCCACCTAGCGGACCCTACAATGAGCAGTTCTTC
CDR3 protein: CASSPPSGPYNEQFF

J gene: TRBJ2-3
V gene: TRBV4-2
D gene: -
clone size: many
CDR3 DNA: TGTGCCAGCAGCCAAGATTGGAGGGGACAATCAGATACGCAGTATTTT
CDR3 protein: CASSQDWRGQSDTQYF

J gene: TRBJ2-5
V gene: TRBV7-9
D gene: TRBD2
clone size: many
CDR3 DNA: TGTGCCAGCAGCTTAGGAGGACTAGCGGGGGGAGAGACCCAGTACTTC
CDR3 protein: CASSLGGLAGGETQYF

J gene: TRBJ2-3
V gene: TRBV10-1
D gene: -
clone size: -
CDR3 DNA: TGCGCCAGCAGTGAGTCACGGCCTGCGACAGATACGCAGTATTTT
CDR3 protein: CASSESRPATDTQYF

J gene: TRBJ1-6
V gene: TRBV20-1
D gene: -
clone size: once
CDR3 DNA: TGCAGTGCCGCCGATACAGGGAATTCACCCCTCCACTTT
CDR3 protein: CSAADTGNSPLHF

J gene: TRBJ2-5
V gene: TRBV20-1
D gene: -
clone size: -
CDR3 DNA: TGCAGTGCTAGAGAGGGCGGGGAGACCCAGTACTTC
CDR3 protein: CSAREGGETQYF

J gene: TRBJ2-7
V gene: TRBV2
D gene: TRBD2
clone size: -
CDR3 DNA: TGTGCCAGCACTAAACCCCCTAGCGGGGGGGCCTTTAGCTACAATGAGCAGTACTTC
CDR3 protein: CASTKPPSGGAFSYNEQYF

J gene: TRBJ2-5
V gene: TRBV14
D gene: -
clone size: -
CDR3 DNA: TGTGCCAGCAGCCGTAATAGCGCCGAAGAGACCCAGTACTTC
CDR3 protein: CASSRNSAEETQYF

J gene: TRBJ2-7
V gene: TRBV28
D gene: TRBD1
clone size: few
CDR3 DNA: TGTGCCAGTGGACAGGGCGAGCCCTACGAGCAGTACTTC
CDR3 protein: CASGQGEPYEQYF

J gene: TRBJ1-1
V gene: TRBV3-1
D gene: -
clone size: once
CDR3 DNA: TGTGCCAGCAGCCAAGCGTCCTCCCCGGGAGCTTTCTTT
CDR3 protein: CASSQASSPGAFF

J gene: TRBJ2-7
V gene: TRBV27
D gene: TRBD2
clone size: few
CDR3 DNA: TGTGCCAGCAGTTCGGGACTAGCGGGAGTCTCTTCCTACGAGCAGTACTTC
CDR3 protein: CASSSGLAGVSSYEQYF

J gene: TRBJ2-7
V gene: TRBV20-1
D gene: -
clone size: -
CDR3 DNA: TGCAGTGCTACAGGGGCGACGAGCTCCTACGAGCAGTACTTC
CDR3 protein: CSATGATSSYEQYF

J gene: TRBJ2-3
V gene: TRBV20-1
D gene: -
clone size: -
CDR3 DNA: TGCAGTGCTACCCAAATGGTAGGGACAGATACGCAGTATTTT
CDR3 protein: CSATQMVGTDTQYF

J gene: TRBJ1-2
V gene: TRBV12-3/TRBV12-4
D gene: -
clone size: -
CDR3 DNA: TGTGCCAGCAGCCCTTCCAACAGGGACTATGGCTACACCTTC
CDR3 protein: CASSPSNRDYGYTF

J gene: TRBJ2-3
V gene: TRBV7-9
D gene: TRBD1
clone size: few
CDR3 DNA: TGTGCCAGCTTGCGACAGGGAACCTTAACAGATACGCAGTATTTT
CDR3 protein: CASLRQGTLTDTQYF

J gene: TRBJ2-5
V gene: TRBV6-2/TRBV6-3
D gene: TRBD2
clone size: -
CDR3 DNA: TGTGCCAGCAGGACTAGCGGGCCGGAGACCCAGTACTTC
CDR3 protein: CASRTSGPETQYF

J gene: TRBJ2-1
V gene: TRBV6-2/TRBV6-3
D gene: -
clone size: -
CDR3 DNA: TGTGCCAGCAGCACGTACCGGGCCCTCAATGAGCAGTTCTTC
CDR3 protein: CASSTYRALNEQFF

J gene: TRBJ2-7
V gene: TRBV20-1
D gene: TRBD2
clone size: few
CDR3 DNA: TGCAGTGCTAGAGATCCTGCCGGGACTAGAGACGAGCAGTACTTC
CDR3 protein: CSARDPAGTRDEQYF

J gene: TRBJ2-3
V gene: TRBV24-1
D gene: TRBD2
clone size: -
CDR3 DNA: TGTGCCACCAGTGACCGGCTAGCGGGAGGACCCGGCGTTATGGATACGCAGTATTTT
CDR3 protein: CATSDRLAGGPGVMDTQYF

J gene: TRBJ2-5
V gene: TRBV6-2/TRBV6-3
D gene: -
clone size: -
CDR3 DNA: TGTGCCAGCAGTTACGAGGGGACCCAGTACTTC
CDR3 protein: CASSYEGTQYF

J gene: TRBJ2-1
V gene: TRBV9
D gene: -
clone size: -
CDR3 DNA: TGTGCCAGCAGCGTAGGTTCGGAGAGCTCCTACAATGAGCAGTTCTTC
CDR3 protein: CASSVGSESSYNEQFF

J gene: TRBJ2-5
V gene: TRBV4-1
D gene: TRBD2
clone size: many
CDR3 DNA: TGCGCCAGCAGCCAAGATAGCGGGGTAGAGACCCAGTACTTC
CDR3 protein: CASSQDSGVETQYF

J gene: TRBJ2-1
V gene: TRBV6-2/TRBV6-3
D gene: TRBD1
clone size: -
CDR3 DNA: TGTGCCAGCAGTAGACAGGGTCTAGGGGAGCAGTTCTTC
CDR3 protein: CASSRQGLGEQFF

J gene: TRBJ2-5
V gene: TRBV3-1
D gene: TRBD2
clone size: -
CDR3 DNA: TGTGCCAGCAGCCAACCACTAGCGGGAGTGAATGAGCAGTACTTC
CDR3 protein: CASSQPLAGVNEQYF

J gene: TRBJ2-7
V gene: TRBV6-2/TRBV6-3
D gene: -
clone size: -
CDR3 DNA: TGTGCCAGCAGACTGTCCCGGGCTTCCTCCTACGAGCAGTACTTC
CDR3 protein: CASRLSRASSYEQYF

J gene: TRBJ1-4
V gene: TRBV12-3/TRBV12-4
D gene: TRBD1
clone size: -
CDR3 DNA: TGTGCCAGCAGTCACCGGGACAGGGCGAAAAGGGGAAGCGAAAAACTGTTTTTT
CDR3 protein: CASSHRDRAKRGSEKLFF

J gene: TRBJ2-1
V gene: TRBV7-9
D gene: -
clone size: -
CDR3 DNA: TGTGCCAGCCCGCAGGACTCTCCCTACAATGAGCAGTTCTTC
CDR3 protein: CASPQDSPYNEQFF

J gene: TRBJ1-1
V gene: TRBV20-1
D gene: -
clone size: once
CDR3 DNA: TGCAGTGCTCCACAAAACAGGGACACTGAAGCTTTCTTT
CDR3 protein: CSAPQNRDTEAFF

J gene: TRBJ2-1
V gene: TRBV20-1
D gene: -
clone size: -
CDR3 DNA: TGCAGTGCTAGACCCGAGACGGGGGACAATGAGCAGTTCTTC
CDR3 protein: CSARPETGDNEQFF

J gene: TRBJ2-4
V gene: TRBV30
D gene: TRBD1
clone size: many
CDR3 DNA: TGTGCCTGGAGTGTACGGGACAGGAAAAACATTCAGTACTTC
CDR3 protein: CAWSVRDRKNIQYF